This is a list of T cell receptor gamma chains from one sample in a study of Vδ1+ human thymocytes. TCRdb fed the multiplex PCR reads into CATT to redo clone calling. In the table there are about 36,000 gamma-chain clones, 20% to 25% of which are singletons. Source material: Vdelta1+ gamma-delta thymocytes from the thymus. Receptor source: a girl under three years old who had congenital heart surgery. Each CDR3 is given with its conserved first and last residue. Fields, in order: clone size, V gene, CDR3 length, CDR3 protein. Clone size is shown for a subset of rows, as once, few, many or a class of expanded clone.

abundance: few
v_gene: TRGV5
len: 14
CDR3aa: CATWDTKVYYKKLF

abundance: few
v_gene: TRGV4
len: 12
CDR3aa: CATWATYYKKLF

abundance: few
v_gene: TRGV5
len: 15
CDR3aa: CATWDRRKGIGKKLF

abundance: few
v_gene: TRGV2
len: 13
CDR3aa: CATWDGPLRQKLF

abundance: few
v_gene: TRGV2
len: 14
CDR3aa: CATWDGPLAYKKLF

abundance: few
v_gene: TRGV3
len: 13
CDR3aa: CATWERTPDKKLF

abundance: -
v_gene: TRGV2
len: 16
CDR3aa: CATWDGPGSSDCIKTF

abundance: -
v_gene: TRGV4
len: 12
CDR3aa: CATWDALSRKLF

abundance: few
v_gene: TRGV9
len: 17
CDR3aa: CALWEVRGELGKKIKVF

abundance: -
v_gene: TRGV3
len: 15
CDR3aa: CATWDGVWGYYKKLF

abundance: -
v_gene: TRGV4
len: 14
CDR3aa: CATWDGPVSGFPLF

abundance: few
v_gene: TRGV4
len: 11
CDR3aa: CATWSLREKLF

abundance: -
v_gene: TRGV8
len: 12
CDR3aa: CATWGGDWIKTF

abundance: -
v_gene: TRGV4
len: 13
CDR3aa: CATWGRHYYKKLF

abundance: -
v_gene: TRGV4
len: 12
CDR3aa: CATWDGPGKKLF

abundance: -
v_gene: TRGV3
len: 16
CDR3aa: CATWDRPNRNQDKKLF

abundance: -
v_gene: TRGV2
len: 10
CDR3aa: CATWTDKKLF

abundance: -
v_gene: TRGV8
len: 13
CDR3aa: CATWVADYYKKLF

abundance: few
v_gene: TRGV3
len: 16
CDR3aa: CATWDGPVESDWIKTF

abundance: -
v_gene: TRGV9
len: 13
CDR3aa: CALWDPPSYKKLF

abundance: -
v_gene: TRGV8
len: 15
CDR3aa: CATWDRHPNYYKKLF

abundance: -
v_gene: TRGV9
len: 16
CDR3aa: CALWEVGGWWCYKKLF

abundance: medium-sized
v_gene: TRGV2
len: 13
CDR3aa: CATWDGPGYKKLF

abundance: -
v_gene: TRGV8
len: 15
CDR3aa: CATWDSRGDYYKKLF

abundance: -
v_gene: TRGV4
len: 12
CDR3aa: CATWDEGYKKLF

abundance: -
v_gene: TRGV4
len: 13
CDR3aa: CATWDGCYYKKLF

abundance: -
v_gene: TRGV2
len: 14
CDR3aa: CATWDGHYVYKKLF

abundance: few
v_gene: TRGV4
len: 15
CDR3aa: CATWVQGGNYYKKLF

abundance: -
v_gene: TRGV2
len: 15
CDR3aa: CATWDGLGDYYKKLF

abundance: few
v_gene: TRGV4
len: 15
CDR3aa: CATWDGWGDYYKKLF

abundance: -
v_gene: TRGV9
len: 14
CDR3aa: CALWEVREYYKKLF

abundance: -
v_gene: TRGV8
len: 12
CDR3aa: CATWDPTPKKLF

abundance: few
v_gene: TRGV4
len: 13
CDR3aa: CATWDPRSYKKLF

abundance: few
v_gene: TRGV2
len: 12
CDR3aa: CATWDVQEVKIF